Below, 26 T cell receptor beta chains from the same sample are listed, as sequenced in a study of T-cell memory formation after mild COVID-19. MiXCR, run by TCRdb on the 5' RACE reads, gives a single entry per CDR3 protein. The data contain 250,000 to 300,000 distinct CDR3 sequences, about 16% of them singletons. Sequencing was performed on PBMCs or a T cell subset sorted from them (not recorded which). The source of these receptors is a man aged 18 to 29 who had mild COVID-19 (a few samples of this study predate the infection). Cell type and time point are not known.

This clonotype was recorded a few times. The CDR3 loop reads CASSYSIDRAYSPLHF. The DNA for the CDR3 is TGTGCCAGCAGTTACTCGATCGACAGGGCATATTCACCCCTCCACTTT. This chain uses TRBV6-2 or TRBV6-3 with TRBJ1-6; 7 bases are a match to TRBD1. Germline V gene lookup returns CDR1 MNHEY and CDR2 SVGEGT. V shed 0 bases, J shed 8 bases, and the junction held 7 bases outside the gene matches. The CDR3 contains 16 residues.

In this sample, this clonotype turned up a few times. The V call is TRBV20-1, the J call TRBJ2-7, with a weak D call TRBD2 (5 bases). The CDR3 covers 12 residues. Trimming took 3 bases from V and 1 from J, leaving 7 bases between them. CDR1 and CDR2 from the germline V gene are DFQATT and SNEGSKA (reference sequence). The CDR3: CSARGGSYEQYV. Here the CDR3 DNA reads TGCAGTGCTAGGGGCGGGTCCTACGAGCAGTACGTC.

The CDR3 DNA sequence: TGTGCCAGCAGTTTTGGACAGGGTAGTGGCTACACCTTC. Translated: CASSFGQGSGYTF. The rearrangement uses TRBV12-3 or TRBV12-4 and TRBJ1-2; TRBD1 matches 8 bases. The V gene end was trimmed by 3 bases and the J gene end by 7 bases; junction bases not matched to a gene: 4. This CDR3 region has 13 residues.

The chain carries TRBV4-1 and TRBJ2-7; 9 positions match TRBD1. Germline CDR1 MGHRA, CDR2 YSYEKL. The CDR3 sequence is 14 residues long. Germline trimming cut 0 bases from V and 3 bases from J; bases unmatched to any gene: 0. The CDR3 DNA sequence: TGCGCCAGCAGCCAAGAGGACAGGGGCTACGAGCAGTACTTC. Its translation is CASSQEDRGYEQYF.

V gene TRBV15 combines with J gene TRBJ2-4; no firm D call. The CDR3 is made up of 13 amino acids. V lost 1 base and J 12 bases, leaving 13 bases between the germline ends. Germline CDR1 reads LNHNV; CDR2 reads YYDKDF (reference sequence). In nucleotides, the CDR3 is TGTGCCACCAGCAGAGGTGGGGAACTGGCTCAGTACTTC. Protein: CATSRGGELAQYF.

V gene TRBV18 combines with J gene TRBJ2-7; D may be TRBD1 (6 bases). This CDR3 is built from 13 residues. Trimming took 5 bases from V and 4 from J, leaving 12 bases between them. Germline V gives CDR1 KGHSH, CDR2 LQKENI. The CDR3 loop is CASSVQGTYEQYF. DNA for the CDR3: TGTGCCAGCTCAGTACAGGGTACGTACGAGCAGTACTTC.

The V and J genes are TRBV12-3 or TRBV12-4 and TRBJ1-3; D remains ambiguous. The CDR3 runs 16 residues. Trimming shortened V by 6 bases and J by 0 bases, and 15 bases separated the two germline ends. DNA for the CDR3: TGTGCCAGCAGCCCTCAACGGGCCGACTCTGGAAACACCATATATTTT. The encoded protein is CASSPQRADSGNTIYF.

This clonotype was counted only a few times. The chain couples TRBV7-9 to TRBJ2-2; the D gene is possibly TRBD2 (5 bases). CDR1 is SEHNR and CDR2 is FQNEAQ in the germline V gene (reference sequence). Trimming removed 6 bases from V and 5 bases from J, with 10 bases in between. The CDR3 spans 13 residues. The CDR3 coding sequence is TGTGCCAGCAGTTTGACTACGACCGGGGAGCTGTTTTTT. Amino acids: CASSLTTTGELFF.

The chain employs TRBV4-1 and TRBJ1-5, with 9 bases identical to TRBD1. V lost 3 bases, J lost 5 bases, and 11 bases stayed unmatched. The CDR3 is made up of 17 amino acids. The germline V gene encodes CDR1 MGHRA and CDR2 YSYEKL. CDR3 DNA: TGCGCCAGCAGCCAGGCCCTCCTCCGGGACAGGGATCAGCCCCAGCATTTT. Its protein product is CASSQALLRDRDQPQHF.

In its sample, this clonotype was seen many times. The chain uses TRBV5-1 and TRBJ1-2, with D unresolved. V was cut by 1 base and J by 3 bases, with 7 bases left in between. Germline V gives CDR1 SGHRS, CDR2 YFSETQ. The length of the CDR3 is 13 residues. CDR3 amino acids: CASSLNGYYGYTF. The CDR3 nucleotides are TGCGCCAGCAGCTTGAACGGTTACTATGGCTACACCTTC. The complete variable domain, with remaining parts taken from reference TRBV5-1 and TRBJ1-2, reads KAGVTQTPRYLIKTRGQQVTLSCSPISGHRSVSWYQQTPGQGLQFLFEYFSETQRNKGNFPGRFSGRQFSNSRSEMNVSTLELGDSALYLCASSLNGYYGYTFGSGTRLTVV.

This clonotype was detected only a few times. The chain joins TRBV20-1 to TRBJ2-3, with 9 bases lining up with TRBD2. In germline, CDR1 is DFQATT, CDR2 SNEGSKA (reference sequence). This CDR3 comprises 15 residues. V was clipped by 5 bases and J by 6 bases; unmatched bases: 12. The CDR3 reads CSAPDSSGRWDTQYF. CDR3 in DNA: TGCAGTGCTCCCGATAGTAGCGGGAGATGGGATACGCAGTATTTT.

In this sample, this clonotype turned up a few times. The junction departs from germline at one end; a sequencing error may be responsible. The chain combines TRBV5-1 with TRBJ1-5; D is ambiguous. The length of the CDR3 is 11 residues. Germline-derived CDR1 and CDR2 are SGHRS and YFSETQ. The CDR3 nucleotides are TGCGCCAGCAGCTTCCCAGATGCCTCCATTTTT. Protein product: CASSFPDASIF.

This clonotype turned up a few times. This rearrangement joins TRBV3-1 to TRBJ2-3; TRBD2 matches 13 bases. The germline V gene has CDR1 LGHDT and CDR2 YNNKEL (reference sequence). With V trimmed by 4 bases and J by 2 bases, 12 bases remained unmatched. The length of the CDR3 is 19 residues. In DNA, the CDR3 is TGTGCCAGCAGCCCGGGACTAGCGGGGTTCCGTACCGACACAGATACGCAGTATTTT. This encodes CASSPGLAGFRTDTDTQYF.

As concerns this clonotype: This may be a read error, as it is one base from a much larger clone. This chain uses TRBV7-2 with TRBJ2-3; D remains ambiguous. This CDR3 has 11 residues. V lost 2 bases and J lost 6, with 3 bases in between. The germline V gene encodes CDR1 SGHTA and CDR2 FQGNSA. Here the CDR3 DNA reads TGTGCCAGCAGCTTATTTGATACGCAGTATTTT. It yields the protein CASSLFDTQYF.

The sample holds a few counts of this clonotype. The chain links TRBV10-3 to TRBJ1-4; TRBD1 agrees at 7 bases. The CDR3 is made up of 15 amino acids. J was trimmed by 1 base and V by 4 bases; bases with no gene match: 3. Germline CDR1 is ENHRY and CDR2 is SYGVKD. CDR3 sequence: CAISVSGGTNEKLFF. CDR3 nucleotide sequence: TGTGCCATCAGTGTTTCAGGGGGAACTAATGAAAAACTGTTTTTT.

The V call is TRBV7-2, the J call TRBJ2-3; TRBD2 matches 7 bases. The junction had 8 bases not matched to a gene; V was cut back by 4 bases and J by 1 base. Germline loops: CDR1 SGHTA, CDR2 FQGNSA. The CDR3 loop spans 16 amino acids. DNA of the CDR3: TGTGCCAGCAGCTCCGTTGGCCTAGCGGGCACAGATACGCAGTATTTT. This sequence encodes CASSSVGLAGTDTQYF.

The chain recombines TRBV15 with TRBJ1-4, with a possible D match to TRBD1 (6 bases). Per germline, CDR1 LNHNV and CDR2 YYDKDF (reference sequence). The CDR3 covers 16 residues. V was trimmed by 3 bases and J by 0 bases, leaving 11 bases between them. The CDR3 nucleotides are TGTGCCACCAGCAGGGCCAGGGGCACAACTAATGAAAAACTGTTTTTT. This sequence encodes CATSRARGTTNEKLFF. The whole variable domain, filled in from reference TRBV15 and TRBJ1-4, reads DAMVIQNPRYQVTQFGKPVTLSCSQTLNHNVMYWYQQKSSQAPKLLFHYYDKDFNNEADTPDNFQSRRPNTSFCFLDIRSPGLGDTAMYLCATSRARGTTNEKLFFGSGTQLSVL.

This clonotype appeared a few times. This chain connects TRBV7-7 to TRBJ2-1; no reliable D call. Germline assignment: CDR1 SSHAT and CDR2 FNYEAQ (reference sequence). The CDR3 has 14 amino acids. The V and J ends lost 2 bases and 6 bases respectively, with 11 bases between them. The CDR3 region is CASSLNEIGNEQFF. The CDR3 coding sequence is TGTGCCAGCAGCTTAAATGAGATCGGCAATGAGCAGTTCTTC.

V is TRBV5-1 and J is TRBJ2-7, with TRBD2 matching over 9 bases. V shed 5 bases and J 5 bases; nucleotides not matched to a gene: 8. The CDR3 contains 14 residues. Germline CDR1 is SGHRS and CDR2 is YFSETQ. The CDR3 spells CASSPSTSGDEQYF. In nucleotides, the CDR3 is TGCGCCAGCAGTCCTTCGACTAGCGGCGACGAGCAGTACTTC.

This clonotype was seen a few times. The chain carries TRBV4-3 and TRBJ2-3, with 9 nucleotides matching TRBD1. Germline-derived CDR1 and CDR2 are LGHNA and YSLEER. Losses at the gene ends were 4 bases for V and 1 base for J; bases not matched to a gene: 6. This CDR3 spans 16 amino acids. CDR3 nucleotides: TGCGCCAGCAGCCGCCGGGGGGACAGGGGCACAGATACGCAGTATTTT. Translated, it gives CASSRRGDRGTDTQYF.

The chain combines TRBV7-2 with TRBJ1-2; a possible D gene is TRBD1 (6 bases). The V gene's germline CDR1 is SGHTA and CDR2 FQGNSA. This CDR3 is 13 amino acids long. Trimming shortened V by 4 bases and J by 8 bases, and 14 bases separated the two germline ends. CDR3 DNA sequence: TGTGCCAGCAGCTCGTACAGGGTGTCCGGCTACACCTTC. Translating gives CASSSYRVSGYTF.

The CDR3 bases are TGTGCCAGCAGTTATCCTTCACAGGGGATCTTAACCTACGAGCAGTACGTC. Translated: CASSYPSQGILTYEQYV. The J gene is TRBJ2-7, the V gene TRBV6-2 or TRBV6-3; 7 bases agree with TRBD1. The CDR3 has 17 amino acids. In germline, CDR1 is MNHEY, CDR2 SVGEGT. V was clipped by 3 bases and J by 2 bases; unmatched bases: 13.

A few counts support this clonotype. The V and J genes are TRBV12-3 or TRBV12-4 and TRBJ1-3; D gene unclear. The CDR3 covers 14 residues. V was cut by 6 bases and J by 2 bases, with 11 bases left in between. The CDR3 DNA follows: TGTGCCAGCAGCCTCAGGATGACTGGAAACACCATATATTTT. This gives the protein CASSLRMTGNTIYF.

The CDR3 loop is CASWAVPNEQFF. The CDR3 bases are TGTGCCAGCTGGGCGGTCCCCAATGAGCAGTTCTTC. The chain joins TRBV28 to TRBJ2-1; no clear D gene. Germline CDR1 and CDR2: MDHEN and SYDVKM. Between the trimmed V and J ends, which lost 8 bases and 6 bases, there was a span of 11 bases. CDR3 length: 12 amino acids. Full variable domain (missing parts from reference TRBV28 and TRBJ2-1): DVKVTQSSRYLVKRTGEKVFLECVQDMDHENMFWYRQDPGLGLRLIYFSYDVKMKEKGDIPEGYSVSREKKERFSLILESASTNQTSMYLCASWAVPNEQFFGPGTRLTVL.

In its sample, this clonotype was seen a few times. The J gene is TRBJ1-4, the V gene TRBV6-6, with D hard to call. Per the germline V gene, CDR1 is MNHNY and CDR2 is SVGAGI (reference sequence). Trimming pared 0 bases from V and 5 bases from J, leaving 10 bases between. CDR3 length equals 15 residues. CDR3 loop: CASSYSQIANEKLFF. Written as DNA, the CDR3 is TGTGCCAGCAGTTACTCTCAGATAGCCAATGAAAAACTGTTTTTT.

A word on this clonotype: A much more abundant neighbour one base away suggests this may be a read error. V is TRBV7-9 and J is TRBJ2-3; D unclear. V was cut by 4 bases and J by 5 bases, with 25 bases left in between. Germline values: CDR1 SEHNR, CDR2 FQNEAQ (reference sequence). The CDR3 is made up of 18 amino acids. The CDR3 bases are TGTGCCAGCAGCTCGACCCGCATGACCGCCTCGTGTGAAGATACGCAGTATTTT. Residues: CASSSTRMTASCEDTQYF.